This is a list of T cell receptor beta chains from one sample in a study of cytomegalovirus exposure and HLA in healthy donors. Clones were sequenced by immunoSEQ multiplex PCR, and TCRdb holds only the in-frame ones, with some missing. The sample yields 140,000 or so clones, around two thirds seen once. Sequenced material: PBMCs. The receptors derive from a man between 18 and 29 years old in good health and CMV-seropositive. Both conserved end residues are part of each CDR3. The D gene is left open where the match is weak. A row's size may be missing; if present it is once, few, many or a size class.

CDR3 DNA	CDR3 protein	J gene	clone size	D gene	V gene	CDR3 length
TGTGCCAGCAGCGTAGATCCCACAGCTTCCACTGAAGCTTTCTTT	CASSVDPTASTEAFF	TRBJ1-1	.	.	TRBV9	15
TGTGCCAGCAGCTTAAGAGGTCAGTACAATGAGCAGTTCTTC	CASSLRGQYNEQFF	TRBJ2-1	.	.	TRBV7-2	14
TGTGCCATCAGTTCAGCCCGACAGGGAGAGGGAAAACCCCAGCATTTT	CAISSARQGEGKPQHF	TRBJ1-5	.	TRBD1	TRBV10-3	16
TGTGCCAGCAGTTCGAATCAGGGGACGGAGCAGCAGTTCTTC	CASSSNQGTEQQFF	TRBJ2-1	.	.	TRBV27	14
TGTGCCAGCACCGAAGTGGCCAGTTCCTACGAGCAGTACTTC	CASTEVASSYEQYF	TRBJ2-7	.	.	TRBV2	14
TGTGCCAGCACGACAGGGGGTAAAAACACTGAAGCTTTCTTT	CASTTGGKNTEAFF	TRBJ1-1	.	TRBD1	TRBV27	14
TGCGCCAGCAGCCACCTTCGGGGGAACACTGAAGCTTTCTTT	CASSHLRGNTEAFF	TRBJ1-1	.	.	TRBV4-1	14
TGTGCCAGCAGCATCGAACGACAGGGGAGCGGCACAGATACGCAGTATTTT	CASSIERQGSGTDTQYF	TRBJ2-3	once	TRBD1	TRBV13	17
TGTGCCAGCAGCGAAAATGCGGACTTTTACAATGAGCAGTTCTTC	CASSENADFYNEQFF	TRBJ2-1	.	.	TRBV25-1	15
TGTGCCAGCAGCCCCGACGGAGGCTATAGAAACACCATATATTTT	CASSPDGGYRNTIYF	TRBJ1-3	few	.	TRBV7-6	15
TGTGCCATCAGTGACGGTGGAAAACTGTTTTTT	CAISDGGKLFF	TRBJ1-4	.	.	TRBV10-3	11
TGTGCCAGCAGCTTGGCCAGGGGCAGCTCCTACGAGCAGTACTTC	CASSLARGSSYEQYF	TRBJ2-7	.	.	TRBV5-5	15
TGTGCCAGCTCACCCCGACTAGCGGGGGAGTCCTACAATGAGCAGTTCTTC	CASSPRLAGESYNEQFF	TRBJ2-1	.	TRBD2	TRBV18	17
TGTGCCAGCAGCCTCGGACAGGCTAGCGGGTTGGGTGAGCAGTTCTTC	CASSLGQASGLGEQFF	TRBJ2-1	.	.	TRBV5-6	16
TGTGCCAGCTCACCTCCGGGACAGGGTGGCTATGGCTACACCTTC	CASSPPGQGGYGYTF	TRBJ1-2	.	TRBD1	TRBV18	15